Presented here are 9 T cell receptor beta chains from one specimen sequenced in a study of blood T cell repertoires in COVID-19. Libraries were prepared by immunoSEQ multiplex PCR; TCRdb keeps only in-frame clonotypes and omits some of them. The sample carries around 300,000 clones, around 90% recorded once. Sequences were obtained from PBMCs or T cells enriched from blood (not recorded which). Receptors originate from a woman between 35 and 50 years old who had recovered from COVID-19.

The chain employs TRBV30 and TRBJ2-1; tentative D call: TRBD2 (7 bases). Germline CDR1 reads GTSNPN; CDR2 reads SVGIG (reference sequence). There are 12 residues in the CDR3. Trimming shortened V by 2 bases and J by 8 bases, and 10 bases separated the two germline ends. Here the CDR3 reads CAWSRGAYEQFF. In nucleotides, the CDR3 is TGTGCCTGGAGTCGGGGGGCCTATGAGCAGTTCTTC.

This chain uses TRBV5-4 with TRBJ1-2, with 7 bases lining up with TRBD1. V dropped 2 bases and J dropped 8; count of bases not matched to a gene: 6. Germline-derived CDR1 and CDR2 are SGHNT and YYREEE (reference sequence). This CDR3 is built from 13 residues. The CDR3 loop is CASSFDRVGGYTF. The CDR3 coding sequence is TGTGCCAGCAGCTTCGACAGGGTCGGGGGCTACACCTTC.

The genes are TRBV30 and TRBJ2-7; a weak D match, TRBD1 (5 bases). Per the germline V gene, CDR1 is GTSNPN and CDR2 is SVGIG (reference sequence). The CDR3 totals 11 residues. Trimming pared 8 bases from V and 2 bases from J, leaving 10 bases between. CDR3 coding DNA: TGTGCCCTAAGGGGTGCCTACGAGCAGTACTTC. Its translation: CALRGAYEQYF. The entire variable domain, with the rest obtained from reference TRBV30 and TRBJ2-7, is as follows: SQTIHQWPATLVQPVGSPLSLECTVEGTSNPNLYWYRQAAGRGLQLLFYSVGIGQISSEVPQNLSASRPQDRQFILSSKKLLLSDSGFYLCALRGAYEQYFGPGTRLTVT.

The rearrangement uses TRBV19 and TRBJ1-5, with 7 bases aligning to TRBD1. V dropped 10 bases and J dropped 1; count of bases not matched to a gene: 7. The CDR3 loop spans 14 amino acids. CDR1 is LNHDA, CDR2 SQIVND, per germline (reference sequence). DNA for the CDR3: TGTGCCACACTTCAGGGGGAGAGCAATCAGCCCCAGCATTTT. Protein sequence: CATLQGESNQPQHF.

This clone was picked up one time. This chain joins TRBV5-6 and TRBJ1-2; D uncertain. CDR3 length equals 16 residues. The V end was cut by 0 bases, the J end by 3 bases, with 15 bases between. The germline gives CDR1 SGHDT, CDR2 YYEEEE. CDR3 coding DNA: TGTGCCAGCAGCTTGGATCCGGGCCGGGGAGACTATGGCTACACCTTC. Protein product: CASSLDPGRGDYGYTF.

The V gene is TRBV9, the J gene TRBJ2-1; a weak D match, TRBD2 (6 bases). The CDR3 loop spans 18 amino acids. Germline CDR1 and CDR2: SGDLS and YYNGEE. Trimming stripped 4 bases from V and 1 base from J, with 21 bases between. CDR3 sequence reads: CASSPGLGGAVSYNEQFF. As DNA, the CDR3 is TGTGCCAGCAGCCCGGGACTCGGAGGTGCGGTTTCCTACAATGAGCAGTTCTTC.

This chain connects TRBV6-5 to TRBJ1-5, with D perhaps TRBD1 (6 bases). Trimming removed 2 bases at V and 4 bases at J, with 12 bases between. The germline V gene encodes CDR1 MNHEY and CDR2 SVGAGI. CDR3 size: 15 residues. CDR3 DNA sequence: TGTGCCAGCAGTTACGGCGGCAGGGGTAATCAGCCCCAGCATTTT. This sequence encodes CASSYGGRGNQPQHF.

This sequence joins TRBV5-1 and TRBJ2-3; D is ambiguous. V was clipped by 0 bases and J by 4 bases, with 12 bases between them. The germline gives CDR1 SGHRS, CDR2 YFSETQ. CDR3 length equals 15 residues. The CDR3 loop is CASSLAVQLPDTQYF. CDR3 DNA sequence: TGCGCCAGCAGCTTGGCGGTTCAACTCCCAGATACGCAGTATTTT.

The chain is built from TRBV29-1 and TRBJ2-5; D gene ambiguous. The CDR3 spans 14 residues. The V gene's germline CDR1 is SQVTM and CDR2 ANQGSEA. The V end was cut by 4 bases, the J end by 2 bases, with 14 bases between. In DNA form, the CDR3 reads TGCAGCGTTGTTCCCCAGGTGATACAAGAGACCCAGTACTTC. It translates to CSVVPQVIQETQYF.